The entry below gives a single T cell receptor beta chain sequence along with its context. Thawed PBMCs were FACS-sorted into unstimulated CD4+CD25+CD127- regulatory T cells, CD4+CD25- non-regulatory cells, CD4 and CD8 cells. This CDR3 region has 18 residues. V was clipped by 4 bases and J by 7 bases, with 27 bases between them. The germline gives CDR1 SGHRS, CDR2 YFSETQ. The data were taken from a study of Tregs in tolerant kidney transplant recipients. This table comes from immunoSEQ multiplex PCR, and its TCRdb copy is limited to in-frame clones, with some not included. The table has hundreds of thousands of clones, about 80% seen once.

The chain is built from TRBV5-1 and TRBJ2-1; the D call may be TRBD1 or TRBD2 (5 bases each). The sequencing input was CD4+ T cells from blood. This TCR came from a human donor in good health. CDR3 loop: CASSHWGAASSGFNEQFF. CDR3 DNA: TGCGCCAGCAGCCACTGGGGCGCAGCTTCTTCGGGGTTTAATGAGCAGTTCTTC.